This is a list of T cell receptor beta chains from one sample in a study of vaccination effects on CD4 cells after COVID-19. These receptors lack a known antigen. Sequenced by immunoSEQ multiplex PCR; TCRdb stores in-frame clones only, minus some. Among approximately 26,000 clones listed, roughly 69% were seen once. The sample here was CD4+ T cells from PBMCs cultured with SARS-CoV-2 spike peptides, taken before COVID-19 vaccination. The receptors were sampled from a human donor who had a prior SARS-CoV-2 infection. Each CDR3 is given with its conserved first and last residue. The D gene is left open where the match is weak. The listing skips clone size in some rows; elsewhere it reads once, few, many or a size class.

d_call: -; j_call: TRBJ2-1; v_call: TRBV3-1/TRBV3-2; clone_size: -; cdr3_aa: CASSQDWGYNEQFF; cdr3_nt: TGTGCCAGCAGCCAAGATTGGGGATACAATGAGCAGTTCTTC
d_call: -; j_call: TRBJ1-2; v_call: TRBV5-1; clone_size: few; cdr3_aa: CASSLVGVASGYTF; cdr3_nt: TGCGCCAGCAGCTTGGTAGGAGTTGCCAGTGGCTACACCTTC
d_call: -; j_call: TRBJ2-2; v_call: TRBV10-3; clone_size: few; cdr3_aa: CAISSPWPRGGELFF; cdr3_nt: TGTGCCATCAGTTCCCCGTGGCCCCGCGGCGGGGAGCTGTTTTTT
d_call: TRBD2; j_call: TRBJ2-7; v_call: TRBV10-3; clone_size: -; cdr3_aa: CAISGWTSGRGYEQYF; cdr3_nt: TGTGCCATCAGTGGATGGACTAGCGGGAGAGGCTACGAGCAGTACTTC
d_call: TRBD1; j_call: TRBJ2-7; v_call: TRBV27; clone_size: medium-sized; cdr3_aa: CASGVRQGSSGEQYF; cdr3_nt: TGTGCCAGCGGTGTCCGACAGGGGAGCTCGGGCGAGCAGTACTTC
d_call: TRBD2; j_call: TRBJ2-2; v_call: TRBV11-1; clone_size: -; cdr3_aa: CASSQHGGVNTGELFF; cdr3_nt: TGTGCCAGCTCACAACACGGGGGGGTCAACACCGGGGAGCTGTTTTTT
d_call: TRBD1; j_call: TRBJ2-1; v_call: TRBV25-1; clone_size: -; cdr3_aa: CASSRDSYNEQFF; cdr3_nt: TGTGCCAGCAGCCGGGACAGCTACAATGAGCAGTTCTTC
d_call: -; j_call: TRBJ2-3; v_call: TRBV7-9; clone_size: -; cdr3_aa: CASSLGVAADTQYF; cdr3_nt: TGTGCCAGCAGCTTAGGTGTGGCCGCAGATACGCAGTATTTT
d_call: -; j_call: TRBJ2-7; v_call: TRBV7-9; clone_size: -; cdr3_aa: CASSLIGTASEQYF; cdr3_nt: TGTGCCAGCAGCTTAATTGGGACTGCTAGCGAGCAGTACTTC
d_call: TRBD1; j_call: TRBJ2-1; v_call: TRBV5-1; clone_size: few; cdr3_aa: CASSLGDRYNEQFF; cdr3_nt: TGCGCCAGCAGCTTGGGGGACAGGTACAATGAGCAGTTCTTC
d_call: -; j_call: TRBJ2-2; v_call: TRBV7-3; clone_size: -; cdr3_aa: CASSLTQRDLLFF; cdr3_nt: TGTGCCAGCAGCTTAACCCAACGGGACTTGCTGTTTTTT
d_call: -; j_call: TRBJ1-1; v_call: TRBV3-1/TRBV3-2; clone_size: -; cdr3_aa: CASSQFSRGDSEAFF; cdr3_nt: TGTGCCAGCAGCCAATTTTCTCGGGGAGATAGTGAAGCTTTCTTT
d_call: -; j_call: TRBJ1-1; v_call: TRBV20-1; clone_size: -; cdr3_aa: CSASNSPNTEAFF; cdr3_nt: TGCAGTGCTAGTAACTCCCCGAACACTGAAGCTTTCTTT
d_call: -; j_call: TRBJ2-3; v_call: TRBV5-1; clone_size: once; cdr3_aa: CASSLAPHGSGTDTQYF; cdr3_nt: TGCGCCAGCAGCTTGGCCCCCCACGGGAGCGGCACAGATACGCAGTATTTT
d_call: TRBD1; j_call: TRBJ2-2; v_call: TRBV4-1; clone_size: -; cdr3_aa: CASSRGQGTTGELFF; cdr3_nt: TGCGCCAGCAGCCGGGGACAGGGGACCACCGGGGAGCTGTTTTTT
d_call: -; j_call: TRBJ2-1; v_call: TRBV7-3; clone_size: once; cdr3_aa: CASSPQASGAGEQFF; cdr3_nt: TGTGCCAGCAGCCCACAGGCGAGTGGCGCAGGCGAGCAGTTCTTC
d_call: -; j_call: TRBJ1-1; v_call: TRBV27; clone_size: -; cdr3_aa: CATHVLNSRAGNTEAFF; cdr3_nt: TGTGCCACCCACGTCCTCAATAGTAGAGCCGGGAACACTGAAGCTTTCTTT
d_call: TRBD1; j_call: TRBJ2-7; v_call: TRBV6-5; clone_size: -; cdr3_aa: CASSKALTGGYEQYF; cdr3_nt: TGTGCCAGCAGTAAGGCCTTGACAGGGGGCTACGAGCAGTACTTC
d_call: -; j_call: TRBJ2-7; v_call: TRBV5-5; clone_size: -; cdr3_aa: CASRADARLESYEQYF; cdr3_nt: TGTGCCAGCAGAGCAGACGCGAGGTTAGAGTCCTACGAGCAGTACTTC
d_call: -; j_call: TRBJ2-3; v_call: TRBV3-1/TRBV3-2; clone_size: -; cdr3_aa: CASSQGDTQYF; cdr3_nt: TGTGCCAGCAGCCAAGGGGATACGCAGTATTTT
d_call: TRBD2; j_call: TRBJ2-3; v_call: TRBV11-3; clone_size: -; cdr3_aa: CASSVTSGADTQYF; cdr3_nt: TGTGCCAGCAGCGTTACTAGCGGGGCAGATACGCAGTATTTT
d_call: -; j_call: TRBJ2-4; v_call: TRBV19; clone_size: -; cdr3_aa: CASSIKGMRGKNIQYF; cdr3_nt: TGTGCCAGTAGTATAAAGGGGATGAGGGGCAAAAACATTCAGTACTTC
d_call: TRBD2; j_call: TRBJ2-3; v_call: TRBV4-2; clone_size: -; cdr3_aa: CASSQDLAGAADTQYF; cdr3_nt: TGTGCCAGCAGCCAAGACCTAGCGGGAGCGGCAGATACGCAGTATTTT
d_call: TRBD1; j_call: TRBJ2-1; v_call: TRBV5-4; clone_size: -; cdr3_aa: CASSLWTGDEQFF; cdr3_nt: TGTGCCAGCAGCTTATGGACAGGGGATGAGCAGTTCTTC
d_call: -; j_call: TRBJ2-7; v_call: TRBV11-2; clone_size: few; cdr3_aa: CASSNRDSYEQYF; cdr3_nt: TGTGCCAGCAGCAACAGGGACTCCTACGAGCAGTACTTC
d_call: -; j_call: TRBJ1-5; v_call: TRBV15; clone_size: -; cdr3_aa: CATSRDRSDSVAQPQHF; cdr3_nt: TGTGCCACCAGCAGAGATCGGTCGGACAGTGTGGCTCAGCCCCAGCATTTT
d_call: -; j_call: TRBJ2-4; v_call: TRBV18; clone_size: -; cdr3_aa: CASSPGVNAVQNIQYF; cdr3_nt: TGTGCCAGCTCACCGGGCGTGAACGCTGTCCAAAACATTCAGTACTTC
d_call: -; j_call: TRBJ2-3; v_call: TRBV27; clone_size: -; cdr3_aa: CASGGGGTQYF; cdr3_nt: TGTGCCAGCGGGGGCGGGGGTACGCAGTATTTT
d_call: -; j_call: TRBJ2-7; v_call: TRBV5-6; clone_size: -; cdr3_aa: CASSSRGDMPPYEQYF; cdr3_nt: TGTGCCAGCAGCTCCAGAGGCGACATGCCGCCCTACGAGCAGTACTTC
d_call: -; j_call: TRBJ2-1; v_call: TRBV12-3/TRBV12-4; clone_size: -; cdr3_aa: CASSKPPGLEQFF; cdr3_nt: TGTGCCAGCAGCAAACCCCCGGGGCTAGAACAGTTCTTC
d_call: -; j_call: TRBJ2-1; v_call: TRBV7-3; clone_size: -; cdr3_aa: CASSLHGPDNEQFF; cdr3_nt: TGTGCCAGCAGCTTACACGGGCCTGACAATGAGCAGTTCTTC
d_call: TRBD1; j_call: TRBJ2-7; v_call: TRBV5-1; clone_size: -; cdr3_aa: CASRMTPGRGYDEQYF; cdr3_nt: TGCGCCAGCAGGATGACCCCGGGCAGGGGGTACGACGAGCAGTACTTC
d_call: -; j_call: TRBJ2-2; v_call: TRBV3-1/TRBV3-2; clone_size: -; cdr3_aa: CASSPWVGELFF; cdr3_nt: TGTGCCAGCAGCCCCTGGGTCGGGGAGCTGTTTTTT
d_call: -; j_call: TRBJ2-1; v_call: TRBV2; clone_size: few; cdr3_aa: CASSAYSYNNEQFF; cdr3_nt: TGTGCCAGCAGCGCATACTCTTACAACAATGAGCAGTTCTTC
d_call: TRBD2; j_call: TRBJ2-1; v_call: TRBV5-1; clone_size: -; cdr3_aa: CASSLEGLAGDNEQFF; cdr3_nt: TGCGCCAGCAGCTTGGAAGGACTAGCGGGGGACAATGAGCAGTTCTTC
d_call: -; j_call: TRBJ1-4; v_call: TRBV3-1/TRBV3-2; clone_size: -; cdr3_aa: CASSPDSRNEKLFF; cdr3_nt: TGTGCCAGCAGCCCCGACAGCCGTAATGAAAAACTGTTTTTT
d_call: -; j_call: TRBJ2-5; v_call: TRBV9; clone_size: -; cdr3_aa: CASSGSGQETQYF; cdr3_nt: TGTGCCAGCAGCGGGTCCGGTCAAGAGACCCAGTACTTC